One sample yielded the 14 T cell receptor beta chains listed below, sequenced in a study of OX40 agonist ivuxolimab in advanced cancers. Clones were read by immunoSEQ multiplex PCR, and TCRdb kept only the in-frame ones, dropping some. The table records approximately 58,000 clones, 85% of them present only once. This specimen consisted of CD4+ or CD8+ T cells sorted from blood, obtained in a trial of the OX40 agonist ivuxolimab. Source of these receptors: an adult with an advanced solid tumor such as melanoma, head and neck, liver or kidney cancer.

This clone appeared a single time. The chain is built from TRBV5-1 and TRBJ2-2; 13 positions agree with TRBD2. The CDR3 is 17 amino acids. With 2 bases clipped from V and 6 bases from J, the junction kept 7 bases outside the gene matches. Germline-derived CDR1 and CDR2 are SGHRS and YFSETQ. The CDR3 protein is CASSFRLAGGVAGELFF. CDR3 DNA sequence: TGCGCCAGCAGCTTTCGACTAGCGGGAGGAGTCGCCGGGGAGCTGTTTTTT.

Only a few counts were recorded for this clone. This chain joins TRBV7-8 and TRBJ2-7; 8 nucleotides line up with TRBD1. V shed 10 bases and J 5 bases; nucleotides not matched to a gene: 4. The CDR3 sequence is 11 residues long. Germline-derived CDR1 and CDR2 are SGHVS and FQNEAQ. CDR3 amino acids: CATTTGDEQYF. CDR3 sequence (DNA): TGTGCCACTACGACAGGGGACGAGCAGTACTTC.

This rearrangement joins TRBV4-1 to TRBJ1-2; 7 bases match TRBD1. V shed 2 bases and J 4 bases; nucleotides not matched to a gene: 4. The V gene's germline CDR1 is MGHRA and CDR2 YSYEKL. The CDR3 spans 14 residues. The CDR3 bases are TGCGCCAGCAGCCAACCGGGACAGCTCTATGGCTACACCTTC. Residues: CASSQPGQLYGYTF.

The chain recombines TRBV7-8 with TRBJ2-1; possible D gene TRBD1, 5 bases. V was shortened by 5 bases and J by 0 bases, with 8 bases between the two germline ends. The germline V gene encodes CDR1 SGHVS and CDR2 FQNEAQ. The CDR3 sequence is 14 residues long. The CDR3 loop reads CASSRQLSYNEQFF. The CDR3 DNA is TGTGCCAGCAGCCGACAGCTCTCCTACAATGAGCAGTTCTTC.

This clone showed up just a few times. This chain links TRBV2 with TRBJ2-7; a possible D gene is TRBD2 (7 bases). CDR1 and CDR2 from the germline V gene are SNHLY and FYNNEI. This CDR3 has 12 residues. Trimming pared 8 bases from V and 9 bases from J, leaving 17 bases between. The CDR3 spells CASGGLRGTQYF. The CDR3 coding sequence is TGTGCCAGCGGGGGCCTGCGGGGGACGCAGTACTTC.

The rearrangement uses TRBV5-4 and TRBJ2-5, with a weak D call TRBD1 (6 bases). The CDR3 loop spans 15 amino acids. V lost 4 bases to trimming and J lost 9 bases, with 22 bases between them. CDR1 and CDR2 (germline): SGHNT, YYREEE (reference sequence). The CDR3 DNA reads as TGTGCCAGCAGCCGACAGACAGGCCCCGAGAGATCCCAGTACTTC. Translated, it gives CASSRQTGPERSQYF.

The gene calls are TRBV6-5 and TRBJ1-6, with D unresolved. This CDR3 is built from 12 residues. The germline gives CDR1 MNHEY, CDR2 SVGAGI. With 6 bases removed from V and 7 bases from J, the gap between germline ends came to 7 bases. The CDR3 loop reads CASSRINSPLHF. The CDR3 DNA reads TGTGCCAGCAGCCGAATAAATTCACCCCTCCACTTT.

The CDR3 reads CASSLALDTYTQYF. The CDR3 DNA sequence: TGTGCCAGCAGCTTAGCCTTGGACACGTATACGCAGTATTTT. This sequence joins TRBV7-9 and TRBJ2-3; maybe TRBD1 (5 bases). The germline V and J ends were trimmed by 0 bases and 7 bases, with 11 bases remaining between them. Germline values: CDR1 SEHNR, CDR2 FQNEAQ (reference sequence). This CDR3 region has 14 residues.

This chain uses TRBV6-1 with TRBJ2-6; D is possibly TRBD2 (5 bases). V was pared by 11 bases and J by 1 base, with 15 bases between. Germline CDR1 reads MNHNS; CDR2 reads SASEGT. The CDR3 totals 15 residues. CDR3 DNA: TGTGCCCTCAGTAATCGGGGTTCTGGGGCCAACGTCCTGACTTTC. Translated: CALSNRGSGANVLTF.

The CDR3, as DNA: TGTGCCAGCAGCGTAGGCAGGGGTGGGGATACGCAGTATTTT. Encoded protein: CASSVGRGGDTQYF. The rearrangement joins TRBV9 to TRBJ2-3; tentatively, D is TRBD1 (6 bases). V lost 0 bases and J 6 bases, leaving 11 bases between the germline ends. CDR3 length: 14 amino acids. Germline CDR1 reads SGDLS; CDR2 reads YYNGEE.

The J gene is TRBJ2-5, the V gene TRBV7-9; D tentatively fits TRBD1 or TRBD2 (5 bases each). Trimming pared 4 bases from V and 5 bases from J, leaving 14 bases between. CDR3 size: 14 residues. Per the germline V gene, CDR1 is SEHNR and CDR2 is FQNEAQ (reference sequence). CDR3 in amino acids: CASSSGRGWETQYF. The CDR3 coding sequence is TGTGCCAGCAGCTCGGGACGAGGTTGGGAGACCCAGTACTTC.

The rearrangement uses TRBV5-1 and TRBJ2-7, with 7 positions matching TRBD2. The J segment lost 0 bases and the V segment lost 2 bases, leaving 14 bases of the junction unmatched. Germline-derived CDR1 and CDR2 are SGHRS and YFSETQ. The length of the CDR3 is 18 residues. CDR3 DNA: TGCGCCAGCAGCTTCTCCACTAGCGAATACTTGAGCTCCTACGAGCAGTACTTC. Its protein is CASSFSTSEYLSSYEQYF.

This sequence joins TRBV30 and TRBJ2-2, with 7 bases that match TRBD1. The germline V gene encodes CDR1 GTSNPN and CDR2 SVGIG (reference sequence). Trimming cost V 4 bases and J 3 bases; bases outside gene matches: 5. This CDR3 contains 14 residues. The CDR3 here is CAWKGDSYTGELFF. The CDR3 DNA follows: TGTGCCTGGAAAGGGGACAGTTACACCGGGGAGCTGTTTTTT.

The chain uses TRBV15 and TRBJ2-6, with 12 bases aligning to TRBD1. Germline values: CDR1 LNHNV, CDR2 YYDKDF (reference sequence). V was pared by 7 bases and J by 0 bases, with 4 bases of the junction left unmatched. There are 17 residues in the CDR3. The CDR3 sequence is CATMGTGGYSGANVLTF. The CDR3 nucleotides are TGTGCCACCATGGGGACAGGGGGCTACTCTGGGGCCAACGTCCTGACTTTC.